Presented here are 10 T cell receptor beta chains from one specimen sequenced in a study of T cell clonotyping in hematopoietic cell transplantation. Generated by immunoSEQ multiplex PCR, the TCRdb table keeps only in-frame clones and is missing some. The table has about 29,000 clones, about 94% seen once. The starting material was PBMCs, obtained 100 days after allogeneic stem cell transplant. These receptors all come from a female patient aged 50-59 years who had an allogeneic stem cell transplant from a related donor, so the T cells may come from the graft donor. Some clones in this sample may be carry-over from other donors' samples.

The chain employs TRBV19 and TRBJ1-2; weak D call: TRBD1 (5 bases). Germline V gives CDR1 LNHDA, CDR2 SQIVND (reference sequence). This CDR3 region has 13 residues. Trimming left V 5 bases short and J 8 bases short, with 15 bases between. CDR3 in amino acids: CASSPQGSRGYTF. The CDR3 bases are TGTGCCAGTAGTCCCCAGGGATCTCGAGGCTACACCTTC. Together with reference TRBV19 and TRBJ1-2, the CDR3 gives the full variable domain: DGGITQSPKYLFRKEGQNVTLSCEQNLNHDAMYWYRQDPGQGLRLIYYSQIVNDFQKGDIAEGYSVSREKKESFPLTVTSAQKNPTAFYLCASSPQGSRGYTFGSGTRLTVV.

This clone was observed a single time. This CDR3 is CASRPDRENTEAFF. For the CDR3, the DNA is TGCGCCAGCCGACCGGACAGGGAGAACACTGAAGCTTTCTTT. This chain joins TRBV5-1 and TRBJ1-1, with TRBD1 matching 8 bases. Germline loops: CDR1 SGHRS, CDR2 YFSETQ. V shed 7 bases, J shed 1 base, and the junction held 6 bases outside the gene matches. This CDR3 region has 14 residues.

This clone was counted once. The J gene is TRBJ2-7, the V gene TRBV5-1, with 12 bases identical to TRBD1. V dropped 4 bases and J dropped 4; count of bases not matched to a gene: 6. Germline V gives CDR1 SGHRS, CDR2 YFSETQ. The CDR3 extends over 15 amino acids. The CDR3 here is CASSPRGQGAYEQYF. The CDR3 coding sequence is TGCGCCAGCAGCCCTAGGGGACAGGGGGCGTACGAGCAGTACTTC.

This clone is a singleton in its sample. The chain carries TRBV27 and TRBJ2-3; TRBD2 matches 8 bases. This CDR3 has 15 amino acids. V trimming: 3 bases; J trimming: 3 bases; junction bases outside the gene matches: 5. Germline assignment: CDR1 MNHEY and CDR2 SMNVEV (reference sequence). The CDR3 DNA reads TGTGCCAGCAGTTTCGACGGGGGGGCAACAGATACGCAGTATTTT. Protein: CASSFDGGATDTQYF.

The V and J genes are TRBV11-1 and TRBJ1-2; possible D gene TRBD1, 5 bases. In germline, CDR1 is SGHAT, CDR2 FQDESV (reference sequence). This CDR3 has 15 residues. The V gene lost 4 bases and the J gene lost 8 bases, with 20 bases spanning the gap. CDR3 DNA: TGTGCCAGCAGCTCGGGACCGAACTCCTATGGCGGCTACACCTTC. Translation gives CASSSGPNSYGGYTF. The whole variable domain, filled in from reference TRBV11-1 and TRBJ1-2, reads EAEVAQSPRYKITEKSQAVAFWCDPISGHATLYWYRQILGQGPELLVQFQDESVVDDSQLPKDRFSAERLKGVDSTLKIQPAELGDSAMYLCASSSGPNSYGGYTFGSGTRLTVV.

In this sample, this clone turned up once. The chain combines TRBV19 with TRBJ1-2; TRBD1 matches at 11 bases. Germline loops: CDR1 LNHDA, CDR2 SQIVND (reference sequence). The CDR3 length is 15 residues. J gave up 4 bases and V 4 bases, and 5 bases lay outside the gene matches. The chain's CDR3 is CASSTWTGGGYGYTF. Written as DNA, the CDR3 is TGTGCCAGTAGTACTTGGACAGGGGGCGGCTATGGCTACACCTTC.

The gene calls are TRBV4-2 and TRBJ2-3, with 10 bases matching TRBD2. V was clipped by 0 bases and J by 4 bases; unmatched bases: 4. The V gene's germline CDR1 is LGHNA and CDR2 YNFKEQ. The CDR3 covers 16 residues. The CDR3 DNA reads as TGTGCCAGCAGCCAAGATGGAAGCGGGGGGGCAGATACGCAGTATTTT. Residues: CASSQDGSGGADTQYF.

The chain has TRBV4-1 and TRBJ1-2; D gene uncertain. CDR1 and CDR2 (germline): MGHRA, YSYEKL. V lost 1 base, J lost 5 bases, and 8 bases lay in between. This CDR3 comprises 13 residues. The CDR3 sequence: CASSQVGQYGYTF. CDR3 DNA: TGCGCCAGCAGCCAAGTGGGCCAGTATGGCTACACCTTC.

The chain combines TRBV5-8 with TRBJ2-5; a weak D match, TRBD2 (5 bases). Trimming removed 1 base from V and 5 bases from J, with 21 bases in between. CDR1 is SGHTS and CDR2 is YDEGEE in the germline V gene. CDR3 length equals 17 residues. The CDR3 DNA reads TGTGCCAGCAGCTTGTTTACCGGCCCCAGCCCGGGGGAGACCCAGTACTTC. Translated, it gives CASSLFTGPSPGETQYF.

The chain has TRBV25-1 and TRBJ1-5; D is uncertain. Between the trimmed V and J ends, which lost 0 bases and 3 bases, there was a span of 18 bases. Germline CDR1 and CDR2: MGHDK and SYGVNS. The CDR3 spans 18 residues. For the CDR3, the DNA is TGTGCCAGCAGTGAATATATCGGGGTAGCCCGATCCAATCAGCCCCAGCATTTT. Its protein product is CASSEYIGVARSNQPQHF.